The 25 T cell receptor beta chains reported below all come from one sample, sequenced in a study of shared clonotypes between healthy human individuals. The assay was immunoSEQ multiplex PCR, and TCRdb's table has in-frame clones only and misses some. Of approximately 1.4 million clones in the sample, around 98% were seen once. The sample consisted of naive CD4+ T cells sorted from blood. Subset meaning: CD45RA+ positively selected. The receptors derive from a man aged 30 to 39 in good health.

The CDR3 spells CASRGDRSGSAYEQYF. DNA for the CDR3: TGTGCCAGTAGGGGAGACCGCTCTGGGTCGGCCTACGAGCAGTACTTC. The V call is TRBV19, the J call TRBJ2-7, with D maybe TRBD2 (5 bases). CDR1 is LNHDA and CDR2 is SQIVND in the germline V gene (reference sequence). V dropped 6 bases and J dropped 2 bases, with 20 bases sitting between them. This CDR3 has 16 amino acids.

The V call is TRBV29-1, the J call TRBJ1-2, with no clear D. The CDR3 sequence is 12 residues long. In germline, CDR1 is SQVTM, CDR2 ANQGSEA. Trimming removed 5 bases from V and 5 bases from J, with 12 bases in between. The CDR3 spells CSVRPTLYGYTF. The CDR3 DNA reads TGCAGCGTTCGCCCAACTTTATATGGCTACACCTTC.

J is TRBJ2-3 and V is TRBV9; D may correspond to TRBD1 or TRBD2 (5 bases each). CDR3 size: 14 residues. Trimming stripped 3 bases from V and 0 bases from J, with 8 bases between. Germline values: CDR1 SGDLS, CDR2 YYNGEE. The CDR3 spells CASSGDGSTDTQYF. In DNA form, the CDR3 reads TGTGCCAGCAGCGGGGACGGAAGCACAGATACGCAGTATTTT.

The DNA of the CDR3 is TGTGCCAGCAGCGTAGCCGGCGGGAGGCCCCAAGAGACCCAGTACTTC. It translates to CASSVAGGRPQETQYF. The V gene is TRBV9, the J gene TRBJ2-5, with 8 bases fitting TRBD2. V trimming: 0 bases; J trimming: 1 base; junction bases outside the gene matches: 5. This CDR3 contains 16 residues. Germline V CDR1 and CDR2: SGDLS, YYNGEE.

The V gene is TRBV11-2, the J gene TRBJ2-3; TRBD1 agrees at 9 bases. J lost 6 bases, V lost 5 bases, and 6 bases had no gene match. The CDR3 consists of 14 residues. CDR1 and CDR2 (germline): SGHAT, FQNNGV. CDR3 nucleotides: TGTGCCAGCAGCCGTCACAGGGGGCGCGATACGCAGTATTTT. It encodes CASSRHRGRDTQYF.

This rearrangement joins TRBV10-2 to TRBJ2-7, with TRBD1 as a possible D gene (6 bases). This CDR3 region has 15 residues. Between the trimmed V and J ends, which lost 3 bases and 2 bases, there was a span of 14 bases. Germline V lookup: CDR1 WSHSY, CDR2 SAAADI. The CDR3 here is CASSDLRGIAYEQYF. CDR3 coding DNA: TGCGCCAGCAGTGATCTTAGGGGGATCGCCTACGAGCAGTACTTC.

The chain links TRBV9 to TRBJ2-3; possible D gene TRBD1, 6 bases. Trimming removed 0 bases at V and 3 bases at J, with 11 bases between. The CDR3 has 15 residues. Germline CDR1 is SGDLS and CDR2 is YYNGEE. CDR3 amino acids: CASSVEQGGTDTQYF. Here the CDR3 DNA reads TGTGCCAGCAGCGTAGAACAGGGTGGGACAGATACGCAGTATTTT. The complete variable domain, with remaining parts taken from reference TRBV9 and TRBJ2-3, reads DSGVTQTPKHLITATGQRVTLRCSPRSGDLSVYWYQQSLDQGLQFLIQYYNGEERAKGNILERFSAQQFPDLHSELNLSSLELGDSALYFCASSVEQGGTDTQYFGPGTRLTVL.

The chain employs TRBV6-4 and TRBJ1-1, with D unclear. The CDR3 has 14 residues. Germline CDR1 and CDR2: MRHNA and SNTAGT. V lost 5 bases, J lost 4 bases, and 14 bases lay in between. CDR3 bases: TGTGCCAGCAGTAGGGAAGGAGGGCGCACTGAAGCTTTCTTT. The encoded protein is CASSREGGRTEAFF.

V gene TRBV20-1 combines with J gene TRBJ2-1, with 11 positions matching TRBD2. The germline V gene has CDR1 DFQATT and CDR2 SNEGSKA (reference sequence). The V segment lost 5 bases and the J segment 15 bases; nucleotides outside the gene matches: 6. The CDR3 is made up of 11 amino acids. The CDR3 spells CSADLAGGLFF. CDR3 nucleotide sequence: TGCAGTGCTGATCTAGCGGGGGGACTGTTCTTC.

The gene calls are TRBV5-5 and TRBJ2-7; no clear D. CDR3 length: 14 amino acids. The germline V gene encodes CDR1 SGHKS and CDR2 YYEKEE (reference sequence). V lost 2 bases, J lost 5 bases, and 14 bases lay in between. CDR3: CASSFMSRPHEQYF. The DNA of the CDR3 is TGTGCCAGCAGCTTTATGTCTAGACCTCACGAGCAGTACTTC.

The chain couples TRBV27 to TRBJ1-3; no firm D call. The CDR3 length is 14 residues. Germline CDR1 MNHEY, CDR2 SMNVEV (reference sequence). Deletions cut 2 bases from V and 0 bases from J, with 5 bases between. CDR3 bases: TGTGCCAGCAGTTTAACCGGCTCTGGAAACACCATATATTTT. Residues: CASSLTGSGNTIYF.

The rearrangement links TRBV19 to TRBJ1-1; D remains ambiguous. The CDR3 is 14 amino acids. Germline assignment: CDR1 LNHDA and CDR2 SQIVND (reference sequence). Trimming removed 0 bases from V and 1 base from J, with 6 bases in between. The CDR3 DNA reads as TGTGCCAGTAGTATAGATCACAGGAACACTGAAGCTTTCTTT. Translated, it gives CASSIDHRNTEAFF.

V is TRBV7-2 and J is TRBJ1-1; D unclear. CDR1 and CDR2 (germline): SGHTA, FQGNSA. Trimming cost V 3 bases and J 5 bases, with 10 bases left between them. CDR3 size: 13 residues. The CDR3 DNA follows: TGTGCCAGCAGCTTTAAGGGAGGTACTGAAGCTTTCTTT. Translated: CASSFKGGTEAFF.

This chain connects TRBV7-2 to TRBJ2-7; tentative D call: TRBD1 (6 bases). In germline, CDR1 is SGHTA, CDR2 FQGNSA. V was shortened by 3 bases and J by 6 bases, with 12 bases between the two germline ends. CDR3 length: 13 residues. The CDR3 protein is CASSLTGPGEQYF. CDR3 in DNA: TGTGCCAGCAGCTTGACAGGCCCCGGCGAGCAGTACTTC.

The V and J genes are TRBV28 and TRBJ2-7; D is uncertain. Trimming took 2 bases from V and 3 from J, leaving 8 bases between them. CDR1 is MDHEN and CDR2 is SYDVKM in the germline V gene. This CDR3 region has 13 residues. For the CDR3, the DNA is TGTGCCAGCAGTTTAATCCAGGACTACGAGCAGTACTTC. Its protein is CASSLIQDYEQYF.

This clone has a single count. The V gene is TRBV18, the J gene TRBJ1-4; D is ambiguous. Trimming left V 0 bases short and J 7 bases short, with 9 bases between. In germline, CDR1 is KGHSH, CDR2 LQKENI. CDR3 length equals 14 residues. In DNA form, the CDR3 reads TGTGCCAGCTCACCACCAACCCGGGCTGAAAAACTGTTTTTT. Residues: CASSPPTRAEKLFF.

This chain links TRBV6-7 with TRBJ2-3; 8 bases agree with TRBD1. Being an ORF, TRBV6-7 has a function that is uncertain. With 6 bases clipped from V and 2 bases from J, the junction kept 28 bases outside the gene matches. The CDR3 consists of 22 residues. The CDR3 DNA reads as TGTGCCAGCAGACGTTCGCTACGGCGTTTCATCCAGGGGGCGCGGGCCACAGATACGCAGTATTTT. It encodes CASRRSLRRFIQGARATDTQYF.

CDR3 sequence (DNA): TGTGCCAGCAGCCCCCGTGGCGCGGGAGCCCCTTGGCACGAGCAGTACTTC. It yields the protein CASSPRGAGAPWHEQYF. The chain couples TRBV9 to TRBJ2-7; 7 bases align to TRBD2. The length of the CDR3 is 17 residues. Germline-derived CDR1 and CDR2 are SGDLS and YYNGEE. The V and J ends lost 4 bases and 5 bases, in that order; junction bases with no gene match: 18.

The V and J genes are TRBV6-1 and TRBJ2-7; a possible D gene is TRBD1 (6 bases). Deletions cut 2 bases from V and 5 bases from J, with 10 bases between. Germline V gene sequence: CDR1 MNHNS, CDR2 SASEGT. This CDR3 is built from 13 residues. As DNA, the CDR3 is TGTGCCAGCAGTGAAAACAGGGTCAACGAGCAGTACTTC. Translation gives CASSENRVNEQYF.

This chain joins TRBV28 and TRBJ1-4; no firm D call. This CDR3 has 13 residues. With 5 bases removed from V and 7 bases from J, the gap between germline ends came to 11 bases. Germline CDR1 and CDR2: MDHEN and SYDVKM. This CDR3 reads CASSPPATEKLFF. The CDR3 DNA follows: TGTGCCAGCAGTCCGCCCGCTACTGAAAAACTGTTTTTT.

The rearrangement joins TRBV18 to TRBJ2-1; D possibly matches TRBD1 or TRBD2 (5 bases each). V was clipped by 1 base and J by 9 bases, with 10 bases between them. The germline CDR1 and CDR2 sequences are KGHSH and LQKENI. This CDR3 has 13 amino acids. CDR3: CASSPQRGGEQFF. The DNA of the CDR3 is TGTGCCAGCTCACCACAACGGGGCGGTGAGCAGTTCTTC.

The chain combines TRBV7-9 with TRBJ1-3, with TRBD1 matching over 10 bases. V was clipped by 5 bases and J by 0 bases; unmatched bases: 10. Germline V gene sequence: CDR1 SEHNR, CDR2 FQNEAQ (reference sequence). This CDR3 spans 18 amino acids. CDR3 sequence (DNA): TGTGCCAGCAGCCAAATCGGGACAGGGGAAGGCTCTGGAAACACCATATATTTT. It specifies CASSQIGTGEGSGNTIYF.

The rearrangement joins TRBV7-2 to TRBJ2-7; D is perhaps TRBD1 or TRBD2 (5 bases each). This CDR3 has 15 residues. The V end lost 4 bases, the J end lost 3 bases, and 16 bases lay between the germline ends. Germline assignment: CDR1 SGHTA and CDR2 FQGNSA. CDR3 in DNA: TGTGCCAGCAGCTCAGCCCGGGGCCTTCACTACGAGCAGTACTTC. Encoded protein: CASSSARGLHYEQYF.

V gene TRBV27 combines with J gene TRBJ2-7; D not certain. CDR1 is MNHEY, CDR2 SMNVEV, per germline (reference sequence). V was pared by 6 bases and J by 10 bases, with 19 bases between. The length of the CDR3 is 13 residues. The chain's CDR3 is CASSPRLGHSQYF. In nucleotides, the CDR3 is TGTGCCAGCAGCCCCCGCCTCGGTCACTCTCAGTACTTC.

The CDR3 DNA sequence: TGTGCCAGCATAATCCGCAGGGGTAAGGGGAATGAGCAGTTCTTC. Protein: CASIIRRGKGNEQFF. V gene TRBV6-1 combines with J gene TRBJ2-1, with D possibly being TRBD1 (6 bases). The CDR3 covers 15 residues. Looked up from germline, CDR1 is MNHNS and CDR2 is SASEGT. The germline V and J ends were trimmed by 7 bases and 7 bases, with 20 bases remaining between them.